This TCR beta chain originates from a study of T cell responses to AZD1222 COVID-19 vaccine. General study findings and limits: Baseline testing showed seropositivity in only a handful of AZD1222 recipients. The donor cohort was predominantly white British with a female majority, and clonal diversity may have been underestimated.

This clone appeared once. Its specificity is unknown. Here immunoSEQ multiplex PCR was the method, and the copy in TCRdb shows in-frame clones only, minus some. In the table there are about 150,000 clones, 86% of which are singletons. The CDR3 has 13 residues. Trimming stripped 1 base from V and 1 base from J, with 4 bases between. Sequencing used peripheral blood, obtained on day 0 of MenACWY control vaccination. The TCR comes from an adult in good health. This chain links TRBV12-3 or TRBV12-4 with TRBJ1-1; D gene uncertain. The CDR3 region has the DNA TGTGCCAGCAGTTTAGGCCAGAACACTGAAGCTTTCTTT. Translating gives CASSLGQNTEAFF.